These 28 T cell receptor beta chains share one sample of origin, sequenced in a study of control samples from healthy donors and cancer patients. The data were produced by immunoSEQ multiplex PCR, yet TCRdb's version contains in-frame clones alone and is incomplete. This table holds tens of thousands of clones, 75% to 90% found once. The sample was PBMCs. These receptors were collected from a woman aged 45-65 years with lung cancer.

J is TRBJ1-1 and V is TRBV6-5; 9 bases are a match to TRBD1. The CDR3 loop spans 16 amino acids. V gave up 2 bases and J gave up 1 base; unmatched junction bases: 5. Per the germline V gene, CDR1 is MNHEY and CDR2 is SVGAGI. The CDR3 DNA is TGTGCCAGCAGTTACGCCCCGGGACAGGGGAACACTGAAGCTTTCTTT. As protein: CASSYAPGQGNTEAFF.

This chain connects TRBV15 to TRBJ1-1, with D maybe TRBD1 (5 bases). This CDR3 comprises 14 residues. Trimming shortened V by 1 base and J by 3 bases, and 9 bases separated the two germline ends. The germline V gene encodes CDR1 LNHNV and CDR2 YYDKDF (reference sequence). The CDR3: CATSRVTGHTEAFF. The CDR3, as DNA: TGTGCCACCAGCAGAGTCACAGGCCACACTGAAGCTTTCTTT.

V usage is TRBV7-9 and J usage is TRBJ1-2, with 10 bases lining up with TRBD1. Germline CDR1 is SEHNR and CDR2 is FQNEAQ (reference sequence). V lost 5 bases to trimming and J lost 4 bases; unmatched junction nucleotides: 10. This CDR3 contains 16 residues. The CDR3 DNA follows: TGTGCCAGCAGCGAATCCGGGACAGGGGACCGCTATGGCTACACCTTC. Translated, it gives CASSESGTGDRYGYTF.

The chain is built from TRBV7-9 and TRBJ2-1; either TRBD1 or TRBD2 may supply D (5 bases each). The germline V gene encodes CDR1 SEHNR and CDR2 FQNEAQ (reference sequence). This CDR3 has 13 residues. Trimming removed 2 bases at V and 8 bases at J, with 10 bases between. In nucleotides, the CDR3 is TGTGCCAGCAGCTTAAGGGACGGGGATGAGCAGTTCTTC. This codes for CASSLRDGDEQFF.

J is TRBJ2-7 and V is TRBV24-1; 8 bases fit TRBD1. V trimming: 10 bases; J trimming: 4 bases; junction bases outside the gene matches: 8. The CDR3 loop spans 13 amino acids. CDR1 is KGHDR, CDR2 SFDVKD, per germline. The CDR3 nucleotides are TGTGCCACTGCGGACAGGGTAGGTTACGAGCAGTACTTC. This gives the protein CATADRVGYEQYF.

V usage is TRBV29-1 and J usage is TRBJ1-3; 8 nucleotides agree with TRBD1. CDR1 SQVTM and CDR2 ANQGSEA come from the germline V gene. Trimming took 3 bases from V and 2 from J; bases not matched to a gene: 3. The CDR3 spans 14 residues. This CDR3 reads CSVDETGAGNTIYF. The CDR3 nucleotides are TGCAGCGTTGATGAGACAGGGGCTGGAAACACCATATATTTT.

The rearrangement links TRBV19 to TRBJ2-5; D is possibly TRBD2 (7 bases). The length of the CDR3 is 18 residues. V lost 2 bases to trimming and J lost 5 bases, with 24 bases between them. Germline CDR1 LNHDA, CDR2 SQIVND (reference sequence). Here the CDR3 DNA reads TGTGCCAGTAGTATAACCCCCTCCAGGTGGGGGGGCTTGGAGACCCAGTACTTC. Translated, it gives CASSITPSRWGGLETQYF.

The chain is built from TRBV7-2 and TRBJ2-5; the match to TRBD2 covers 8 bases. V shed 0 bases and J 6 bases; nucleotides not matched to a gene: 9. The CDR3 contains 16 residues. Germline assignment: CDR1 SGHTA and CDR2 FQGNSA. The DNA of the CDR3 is TGTGCCAGCAGCTTAGCGCCAAGCGGGGGCCTACAGACCCAGTACTTC. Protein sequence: CASSLAPSGGLQTQYF.

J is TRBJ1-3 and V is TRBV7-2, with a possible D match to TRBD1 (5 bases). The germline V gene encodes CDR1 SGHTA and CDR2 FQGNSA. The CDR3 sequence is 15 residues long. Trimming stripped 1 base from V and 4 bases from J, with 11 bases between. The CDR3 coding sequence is TGTGCCAGCAGCTTAGGGGGGGGACCCGGAAACACCATATATTTT. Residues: CASSLGGGPGNTIYF.

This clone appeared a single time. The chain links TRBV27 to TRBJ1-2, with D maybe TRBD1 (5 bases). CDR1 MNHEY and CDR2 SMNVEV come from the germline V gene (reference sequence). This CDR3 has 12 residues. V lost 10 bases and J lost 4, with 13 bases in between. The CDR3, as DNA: TGTGCCATCTGGACGGGGGGCTATGGCTACACCTTC. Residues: CAIWTGGYGYTF.

CDR3 protein: CASSRGGVSTDTQYF. The CDR3 DNA sequence: TGTGCCAGCAGCCGAGGGGGAGTAAGCACAGATACGCAGTATTTT. J is TRBJ2-3 and V is TRBV13, with a tentative D call TRBD1 (6 bases). The CDR3 extends over 15 amino acids. Per germline, CDR1 PRHDT and CDR2 FYEKMQ (reference sequence). The V gene lost 5 bases and the J gene lost 0 bases, with 12 bases spanning the gap. The variable domain in full, completed from reference TRBV13 and TRBJ2-3, reads AAGVIQSPRHLIKEKRETATLKCYPIPRHDTVYWYQQGPGQDPQFLISFYEKMQSDKGSIPDRFSAQQFSDYHSELNMSSLELGDSALYFCASSRGGVSTDTQYFGPGTRLTVL.

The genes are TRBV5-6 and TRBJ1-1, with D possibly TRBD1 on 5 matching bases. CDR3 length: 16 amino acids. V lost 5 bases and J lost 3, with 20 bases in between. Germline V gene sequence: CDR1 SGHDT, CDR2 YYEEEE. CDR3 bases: TGTGCCAGCAGTTCTCAGCTCCGGGGCTCGGACACTGAAGCTTTCTTT. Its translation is CASSSQLRGSDTEAFF.

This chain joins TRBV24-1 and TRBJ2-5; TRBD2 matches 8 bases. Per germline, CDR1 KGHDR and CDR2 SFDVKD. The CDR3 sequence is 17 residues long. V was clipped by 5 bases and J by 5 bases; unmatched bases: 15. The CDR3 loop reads CATSARGRGGGDETQYF. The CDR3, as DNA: TGTGCCACCAGTGCCCGAGGTCGGGGGGGCGGTGATGAGACCCAGTACTTC.

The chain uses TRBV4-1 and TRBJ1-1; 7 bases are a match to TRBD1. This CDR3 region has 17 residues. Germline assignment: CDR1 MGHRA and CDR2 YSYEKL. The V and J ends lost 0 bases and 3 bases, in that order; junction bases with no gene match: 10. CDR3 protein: CASSQDPKGALYTEAFF. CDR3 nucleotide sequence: TGCGCCAGCAGCCAAGATCCGAAGGGGGCGCTTTACACTGAAGCTTTCTTT.

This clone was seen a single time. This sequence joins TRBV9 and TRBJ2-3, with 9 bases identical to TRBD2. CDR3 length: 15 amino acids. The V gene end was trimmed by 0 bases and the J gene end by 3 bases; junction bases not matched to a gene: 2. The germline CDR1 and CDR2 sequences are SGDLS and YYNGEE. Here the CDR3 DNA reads TGTGCCAGCAGCGTAGGAAGCGGGGGGACAGATACGCAGTATTTT. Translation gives CASSVGSGGTDTQYF.

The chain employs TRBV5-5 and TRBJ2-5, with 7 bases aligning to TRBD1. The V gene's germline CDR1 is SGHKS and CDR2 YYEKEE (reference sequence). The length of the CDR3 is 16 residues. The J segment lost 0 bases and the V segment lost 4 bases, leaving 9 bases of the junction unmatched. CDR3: CASSLSGTANQETQYF. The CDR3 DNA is TGTGCCAGCAGCCTGTCCGGGACAGCGAACCAAGAGACCCAGTACTTC. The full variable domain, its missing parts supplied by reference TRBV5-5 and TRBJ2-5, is DAGVTQSPTHLIKTRGQQVTLRCSPISGHKSVSWYQQVLGQGPQFIFQYYEKEERGRGNFPDRFSARQFPNYSSELNVNALLLGDSALYLCASSLSGTANQETQYFGPGTRLLVL.

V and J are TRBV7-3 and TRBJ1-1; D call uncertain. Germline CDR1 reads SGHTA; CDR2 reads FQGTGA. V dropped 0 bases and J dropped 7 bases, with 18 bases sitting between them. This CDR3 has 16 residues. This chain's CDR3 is CASSLTKSGEGSEAFF. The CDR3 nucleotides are TGTGCCAGCAGCTTAACTAAGTCCGGGGAAGGGAGTGAAGCTTTCTTT. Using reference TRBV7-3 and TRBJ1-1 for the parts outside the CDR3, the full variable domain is GAGVSQTPSNKVTEKGKYVELRCDPISGHTALYWYRQSLGQGPEFLIYFQGTGAADDSGLPNDRFFAVRPEGSVSTLKIQRTERGDSAVYLCASSLTKSGEGSEAFFGQGTRLTVV.

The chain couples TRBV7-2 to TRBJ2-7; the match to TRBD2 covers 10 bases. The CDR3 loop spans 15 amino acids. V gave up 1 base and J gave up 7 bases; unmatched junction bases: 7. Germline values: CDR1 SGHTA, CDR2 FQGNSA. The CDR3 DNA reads TGTGCCAGCAGCTTAGTAGCGGGGGGCCTTGGGGAGCAGTACTTC. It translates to CASSLVAGGLGEQYF. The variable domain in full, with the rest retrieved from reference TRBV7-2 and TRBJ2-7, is GAGVSQSPSNKVTEKGKDVELRCDPISGHTALYWYRQSLGQGLEFLIYFQGNSAPDKSGLPSDRFSAERTGGSVSTLTIQRTQQEDSAVYLCASSLVAGGLGEQYFGPGTRLTVT.

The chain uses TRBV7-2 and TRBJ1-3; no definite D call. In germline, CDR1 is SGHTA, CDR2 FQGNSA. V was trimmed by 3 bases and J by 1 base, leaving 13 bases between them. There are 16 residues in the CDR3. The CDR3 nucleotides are TGTGCCAGCAGCTTCGTTAGGGCCGATTCTGGAAACACCATATATTTT. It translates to CASSFVRADSGNTIYF.

The CDR3 DNA reads TGTGCCAGCAGCCAGGAAAGGATGAACACTGAAGCTTTCTTT. This translates into CASSQERMNTEAFF. V gene TRBV2 combines with J gene TRBJ1-1; no definite D call. Germline assignment: CDR1 SNHLY and CDR2 FYNNEI. The CDR3 length is 14 residues. V was pared by 6 bases and J by 0 bases, with 11 bases between.

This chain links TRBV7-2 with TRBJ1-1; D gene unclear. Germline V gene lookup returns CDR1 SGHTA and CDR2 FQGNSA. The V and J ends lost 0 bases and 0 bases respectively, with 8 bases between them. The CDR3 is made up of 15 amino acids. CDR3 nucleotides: TGTGCCAGCAGCTTAGCGGGCAGAATGAACACTGAAGCTTTCTTT. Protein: CASSLAGRMNTEAFF.

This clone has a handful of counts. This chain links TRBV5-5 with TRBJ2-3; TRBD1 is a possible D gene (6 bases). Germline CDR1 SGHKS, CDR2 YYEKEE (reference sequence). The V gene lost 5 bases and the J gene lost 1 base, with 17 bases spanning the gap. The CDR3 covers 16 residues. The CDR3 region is CASRFEGTFGTDTQYF. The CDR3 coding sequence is TGTGCCAGCAGGTTTGAAGGGACATTCGGCACAGATACGCAGTATTTT.

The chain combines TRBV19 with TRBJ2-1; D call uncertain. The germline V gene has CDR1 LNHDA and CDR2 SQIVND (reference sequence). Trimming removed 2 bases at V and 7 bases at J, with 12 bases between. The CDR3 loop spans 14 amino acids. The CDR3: CASSIMGSRNEQFF. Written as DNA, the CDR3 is TGTGCCAGTAGTATAATGGGGTCTAGGAATGAGCAGTTCTTC.

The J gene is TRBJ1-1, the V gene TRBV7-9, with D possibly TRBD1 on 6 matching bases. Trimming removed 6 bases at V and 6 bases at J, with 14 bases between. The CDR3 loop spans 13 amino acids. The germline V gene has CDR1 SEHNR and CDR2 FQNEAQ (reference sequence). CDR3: CASSSTGWAEAFF. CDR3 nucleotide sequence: TGTGCCAGCAGTTCTACAGGGTGGGCTGAAGCTTTCTTT.

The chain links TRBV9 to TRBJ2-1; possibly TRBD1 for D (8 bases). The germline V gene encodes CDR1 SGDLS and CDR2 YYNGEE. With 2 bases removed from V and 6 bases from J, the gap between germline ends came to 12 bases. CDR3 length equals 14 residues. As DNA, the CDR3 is TGTGCCAGCAGCGTCCACAGGGGGGGCAATGAGCAGTTCTTC. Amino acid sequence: CASSVHRGGNEQFF. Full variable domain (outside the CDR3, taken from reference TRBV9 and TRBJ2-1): DSGVTQTPKHLITATGQRVTLRCSPRSGDLSVYWYQQSLDQGLQFLIQYYNGEERAKGNILERFSAQQFPDLHSELNLSSLELGDSALYFCASSVHRGGNEQFFGPGTRLTVL.

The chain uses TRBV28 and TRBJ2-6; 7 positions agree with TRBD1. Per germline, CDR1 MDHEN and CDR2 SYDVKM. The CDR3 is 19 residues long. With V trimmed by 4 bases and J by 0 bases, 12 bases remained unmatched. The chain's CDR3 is CASSSGRLDRRSGANVLTF. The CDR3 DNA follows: TGTGCCAGCAGTTCCGGCCGTTTGGACAGGCGCTCTGGGGCCAACGTCCTGACTTTC.

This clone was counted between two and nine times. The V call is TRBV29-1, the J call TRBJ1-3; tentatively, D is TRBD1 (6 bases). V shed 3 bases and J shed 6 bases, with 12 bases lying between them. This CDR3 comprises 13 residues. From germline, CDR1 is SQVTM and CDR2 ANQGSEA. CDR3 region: CSVERGAENTIYF. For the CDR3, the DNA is TGCAGCGTTGAGCGGGGGGCGGAAAACACCATATATTTT.

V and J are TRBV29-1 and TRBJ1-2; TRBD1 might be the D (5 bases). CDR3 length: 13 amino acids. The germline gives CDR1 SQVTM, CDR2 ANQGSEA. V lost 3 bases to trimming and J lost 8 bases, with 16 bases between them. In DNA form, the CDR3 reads TGCAGCGTTGACAAGGCTTTGAGGGGAGGCTACACCTTC. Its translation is CSVDKALRGGYTF.